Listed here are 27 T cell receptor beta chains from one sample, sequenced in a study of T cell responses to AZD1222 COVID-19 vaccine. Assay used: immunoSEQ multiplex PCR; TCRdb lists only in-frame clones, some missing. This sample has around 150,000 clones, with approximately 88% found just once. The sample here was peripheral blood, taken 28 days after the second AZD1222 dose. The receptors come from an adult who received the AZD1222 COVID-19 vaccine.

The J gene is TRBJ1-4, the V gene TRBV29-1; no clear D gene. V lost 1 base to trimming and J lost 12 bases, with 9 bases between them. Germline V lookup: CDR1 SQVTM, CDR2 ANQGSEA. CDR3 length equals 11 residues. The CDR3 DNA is TGCAGCGTTGAAGTGGTTGGGGAACTGTTTTTT. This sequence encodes CSVEVVGELFF.

CDR3 nucleotide sequence: TGTGCCAGCAGTGATAGGGGACAGGGCCATCAGAACACTGAAGCTTTCTTT. Residues: CASSDRGQGHQNTEAFF. The chain has TRBV6-1 and TRBJ1-1; TRBD1 matches at 9 bases. Germline V gene lookup returns CDR1 MNHNS and CDR2 SASEGT. V was pared by 3 bases and J by 1 base, with 9 bases of the junction left unmatched. This CDR3 contains 17 residues.

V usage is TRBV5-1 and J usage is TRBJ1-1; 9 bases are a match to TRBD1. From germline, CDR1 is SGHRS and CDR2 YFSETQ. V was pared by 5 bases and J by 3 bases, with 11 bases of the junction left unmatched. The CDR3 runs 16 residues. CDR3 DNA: TGCGCCAGCAGAACCGACAGGGGGTCGTTAGACACTGAAGCTTTCTTT. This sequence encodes CASRTDRGSLDTEAFF.

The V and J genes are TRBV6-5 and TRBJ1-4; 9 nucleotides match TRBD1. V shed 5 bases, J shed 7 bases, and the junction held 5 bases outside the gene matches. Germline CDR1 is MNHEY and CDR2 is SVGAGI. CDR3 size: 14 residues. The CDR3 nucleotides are TGTGCCAGCAGTCCACAGGGGGCGGGTGAAAAACTGTTTTTT. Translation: CASSPQGAGEKLFF.

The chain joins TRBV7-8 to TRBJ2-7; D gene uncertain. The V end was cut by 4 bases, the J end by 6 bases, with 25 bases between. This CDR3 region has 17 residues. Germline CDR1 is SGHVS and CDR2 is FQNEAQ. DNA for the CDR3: TGTGCCAGCAGCTCAAATCATTGGGCCTCGTTGATAAGCGAGCAGTACTTC. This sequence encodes CASSSNHWASLISEQYF.

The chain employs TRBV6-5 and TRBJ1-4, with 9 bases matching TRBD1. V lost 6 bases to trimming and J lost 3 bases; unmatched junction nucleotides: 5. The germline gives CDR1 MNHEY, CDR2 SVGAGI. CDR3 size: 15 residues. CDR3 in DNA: TGTGCCAGCAGGGGACAGGGTCAGGCTAATGAAAAACTGTTTTTT. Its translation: CASRGQGQANEKLFF.

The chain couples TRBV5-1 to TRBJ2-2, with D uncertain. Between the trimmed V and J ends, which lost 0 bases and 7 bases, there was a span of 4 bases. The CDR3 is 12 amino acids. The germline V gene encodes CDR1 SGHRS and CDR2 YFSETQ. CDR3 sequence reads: CASSLESGELFF. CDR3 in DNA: TGCGCCAGCAGCTTGGAAAGCGGGGAGCTGTTTTTT. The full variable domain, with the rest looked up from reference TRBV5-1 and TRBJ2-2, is KAGVTQTPRYLIKTRGQQVTLSCSPISGHRSVSWYQQTPGQGLQFLFEYFSETQRNKGNFPGRFSGRQFSNSRSEMNVSTLELGDSALYLCASSLESGELFFGEGSRLTVL.

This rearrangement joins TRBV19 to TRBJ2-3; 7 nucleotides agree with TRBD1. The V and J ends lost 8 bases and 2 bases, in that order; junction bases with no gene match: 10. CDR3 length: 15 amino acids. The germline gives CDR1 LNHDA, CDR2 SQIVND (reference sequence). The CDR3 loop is CASAGRGGPTDTQYF. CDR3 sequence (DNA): TGTGCCAGTGCCGGTCGAGGGGGCCCCACAGATACGCAGTATTTT.

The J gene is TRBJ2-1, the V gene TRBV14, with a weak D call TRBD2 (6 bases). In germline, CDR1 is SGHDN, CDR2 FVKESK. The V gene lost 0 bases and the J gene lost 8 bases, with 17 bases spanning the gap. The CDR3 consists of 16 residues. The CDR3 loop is CASSQDLSGWRDEQFF. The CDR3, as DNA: TGTGCCAGCAGCCAAGATCTCAGCGGTTGGAGGGATGAGCAGTTCTTC.

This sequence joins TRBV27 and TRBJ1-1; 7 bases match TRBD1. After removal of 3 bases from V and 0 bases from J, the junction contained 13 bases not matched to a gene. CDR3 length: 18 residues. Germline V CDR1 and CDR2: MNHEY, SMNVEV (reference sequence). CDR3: CASSLSRPGQWMNTEAFF. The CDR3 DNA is TGTGCCAGCAGTTTGTCTCGGCCGGGACAGTGGATGAACACTGAAGCTTTCTTT.

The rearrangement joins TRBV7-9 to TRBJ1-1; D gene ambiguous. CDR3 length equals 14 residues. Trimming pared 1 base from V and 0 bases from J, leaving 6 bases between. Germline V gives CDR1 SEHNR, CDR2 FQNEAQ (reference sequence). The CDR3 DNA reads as TGTGCCAGCAGCTTAGTGGATCTGAACACTGAAGCTTTCTTT. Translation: CASSLVDLNTEAFF.

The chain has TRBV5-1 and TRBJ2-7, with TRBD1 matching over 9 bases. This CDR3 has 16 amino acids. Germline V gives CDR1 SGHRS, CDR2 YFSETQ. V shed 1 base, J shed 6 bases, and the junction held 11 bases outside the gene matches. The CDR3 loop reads CASSLSIGTGTSEQYF. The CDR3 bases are TGCGCCAGCAGCTTGTCTATCGGGACAGGGACATCCGAGCAGTACTTC.

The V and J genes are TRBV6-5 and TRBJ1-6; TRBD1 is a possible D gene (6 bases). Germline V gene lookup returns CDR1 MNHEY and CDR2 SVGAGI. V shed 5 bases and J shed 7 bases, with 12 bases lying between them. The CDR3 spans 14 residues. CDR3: CASSPQGPNSPLHF. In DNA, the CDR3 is TGTGCCAGCAGTCCACAGGGTCCGAATTCACCCCTCCACTTT.

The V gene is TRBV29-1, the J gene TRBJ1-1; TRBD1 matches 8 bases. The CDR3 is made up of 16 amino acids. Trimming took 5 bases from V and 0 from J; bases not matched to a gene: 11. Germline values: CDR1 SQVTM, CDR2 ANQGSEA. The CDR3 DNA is TGCAGCGTTATAAGGGACAGGAATATCATGAACACTGAAGCTTTCTTT. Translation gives CSVIRDRNIMNTEAFF.

DNA of the CDR3: TGTGCCGCCCTGGACCCGAATCAGCCCCAGCATTTT. Encoded protein: CAALDPNQPQHF. The gene calls are TRBV28 and TRBJ1-5; D is ambiguous. CDR1 is MDHEN and CDR2 is SYDVKM in the germline V gene. The CDR3 totals 12 residues. V was trimmed by 11 bases and J by 4 bases, leaving 12 bases between them.

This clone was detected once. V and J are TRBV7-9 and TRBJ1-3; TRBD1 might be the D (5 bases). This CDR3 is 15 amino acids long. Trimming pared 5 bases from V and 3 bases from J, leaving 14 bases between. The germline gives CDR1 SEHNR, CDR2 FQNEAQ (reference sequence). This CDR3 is CASSIKDGGGNTIYF. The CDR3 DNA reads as TGTGCCAGCAGCATAAAAGACGGGGGTGGAAACACCATATATTTT.

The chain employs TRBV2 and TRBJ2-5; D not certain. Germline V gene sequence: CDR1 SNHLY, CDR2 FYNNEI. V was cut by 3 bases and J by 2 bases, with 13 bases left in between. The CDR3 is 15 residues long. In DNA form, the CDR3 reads TGTGCCAGCAGTGAGATGGGGTCGTATCAAGAGACCCAGTACTTC. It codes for CASSEMGSYQETQYF.

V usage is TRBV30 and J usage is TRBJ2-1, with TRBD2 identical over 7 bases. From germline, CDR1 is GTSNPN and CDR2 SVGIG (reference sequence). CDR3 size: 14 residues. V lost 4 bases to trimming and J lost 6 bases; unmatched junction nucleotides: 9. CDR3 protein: CAWNGLADANEQFF. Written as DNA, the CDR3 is TGTGCCTGGAACGGCCTAGCGGACGCCAATGAGCAGTTCTTC.

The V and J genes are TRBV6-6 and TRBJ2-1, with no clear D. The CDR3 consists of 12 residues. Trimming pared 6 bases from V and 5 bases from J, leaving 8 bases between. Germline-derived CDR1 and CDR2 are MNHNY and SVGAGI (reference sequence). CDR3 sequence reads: CASSRRDNEQFF. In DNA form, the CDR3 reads TGTGCCAGCAGCCGAAGGGACAATGAGCAGTTCTTC.

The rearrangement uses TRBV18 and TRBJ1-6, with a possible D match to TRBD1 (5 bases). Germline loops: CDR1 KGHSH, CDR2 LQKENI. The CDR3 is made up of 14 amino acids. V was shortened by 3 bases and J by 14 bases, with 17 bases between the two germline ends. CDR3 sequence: CASSPEGRMTALHF. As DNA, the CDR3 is TGTGCCAGCTCACCGGAAGGGCGAATGACAGCCCTCCACTTT.

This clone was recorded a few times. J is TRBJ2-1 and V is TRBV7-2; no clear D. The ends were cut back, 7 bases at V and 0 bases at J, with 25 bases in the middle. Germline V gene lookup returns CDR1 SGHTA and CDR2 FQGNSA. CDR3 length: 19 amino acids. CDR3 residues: CASTGVNLDGGSSYNEQFF. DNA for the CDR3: TGTGCCAGCACCGGAGTAAATCTGGACGGTGGCAGCTCCTACAATGAGCAGTTCTTC. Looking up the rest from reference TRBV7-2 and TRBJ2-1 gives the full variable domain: GAGVSQSPSNKVTEKGKDVELRCDPISGHTALYWYRQSLGQGLEFLIYFQGNSAPDKSGLPSDRFSAERTGGSVSTLTIQRTQQEDSAVYLCASTGVNLDGGSSYNEQFFGPGTRLTVL.

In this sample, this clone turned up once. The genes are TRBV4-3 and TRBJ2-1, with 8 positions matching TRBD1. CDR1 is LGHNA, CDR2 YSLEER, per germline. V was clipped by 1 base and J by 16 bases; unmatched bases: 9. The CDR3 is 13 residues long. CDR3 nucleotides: TGCGCCAGCAGCCAAGGGGAAGGACAGGGCGCATTCTTC. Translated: CASSQGEGQGAFF.

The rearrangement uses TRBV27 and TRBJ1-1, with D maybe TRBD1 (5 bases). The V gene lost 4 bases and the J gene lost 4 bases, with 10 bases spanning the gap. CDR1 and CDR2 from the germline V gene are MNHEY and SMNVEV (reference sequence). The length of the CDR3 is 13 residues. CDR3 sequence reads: CASSWPGSTEAFF. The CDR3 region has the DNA TGTGCCAGCAGTTGGCCAGGGAGCACTGAAGCTTTCTTT.

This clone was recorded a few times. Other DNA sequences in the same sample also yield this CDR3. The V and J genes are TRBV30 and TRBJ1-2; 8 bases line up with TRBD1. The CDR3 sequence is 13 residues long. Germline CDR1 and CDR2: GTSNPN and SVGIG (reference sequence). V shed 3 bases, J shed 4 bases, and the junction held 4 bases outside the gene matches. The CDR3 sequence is CAWSRDRPYGYTF. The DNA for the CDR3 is TGTGCCTGGAGCCGGGACAGGCCCTATGGCTACACCTTC. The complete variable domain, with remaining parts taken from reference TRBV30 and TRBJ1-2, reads SQTIHQWPATLVQPVGSPLSLECTVEGTSNPNLYWYRQAAGRGLQLLFYSVGIGQISSEVPQNLSASRPQDRQFILSSKKLLLSDSGFYLCAWSRDRPYGYTFGSGTRLTVV.

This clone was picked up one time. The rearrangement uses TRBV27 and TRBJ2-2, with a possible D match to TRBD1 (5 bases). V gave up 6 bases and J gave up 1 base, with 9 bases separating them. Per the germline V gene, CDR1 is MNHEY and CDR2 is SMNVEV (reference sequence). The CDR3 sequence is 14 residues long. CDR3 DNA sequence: TGTGCCAGCAGCACCGACAGGAACACCGGGGAGCTGTTTTTT. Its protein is CASSTDRNTGELFF.

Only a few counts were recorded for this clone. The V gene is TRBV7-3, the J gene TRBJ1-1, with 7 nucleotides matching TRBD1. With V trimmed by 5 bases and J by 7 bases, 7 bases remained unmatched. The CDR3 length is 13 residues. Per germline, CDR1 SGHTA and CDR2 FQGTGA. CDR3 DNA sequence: TGTGCCAGCAGCCCTGGGACAGAATATGAAGCTTTCTTT. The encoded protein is CASSPGTEYEAFF.

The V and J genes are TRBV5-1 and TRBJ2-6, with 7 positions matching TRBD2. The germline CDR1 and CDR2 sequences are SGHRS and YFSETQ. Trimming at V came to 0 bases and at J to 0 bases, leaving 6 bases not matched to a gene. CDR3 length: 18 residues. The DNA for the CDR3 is TGCGCCAGCAGCTTGGTTGGGGGGGACCGCTCTGGGGCCAACGTCCTGACTTTC. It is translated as CASSLVGGDRSGANVLTF. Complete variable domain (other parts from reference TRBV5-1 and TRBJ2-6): KAGVTQTPRYLIKTRGQQVTLSCSPISGHRSVSWYQQTPGQGLQFLFEYFSETQRNKGNFPGRFSGRQFSNSRSEMNVSTLELGDSALYLCASSLVGGDRSGANVLTFGAGSRLTVL.